The clone carrying this T cell receptor (beta chain) has more than one count but fewer than ten. This sample is drawn from a study of T cells after yellow fever vaccination. Generation of TCR cDNA used 5'RACE template switching (which added a universal primer site and UMIs). TCRdb reanalysed the 5' RACE reads using MiXCR and keeps one entry per CDR3 protein. Of hundreds of thousands of distinct CDR3 sequences in the sample, about 12% were seen once. In germline, CDR1 is LNHNV, CDR2 YYDKDF (reference sequence). V lost 0 bases and J lost 9; bases outside the gene matches: 6. The CDR3 covers 14 residues.

This rearrangement joins TRBV15 to TRBJ2-7; TRBD2 matches 9 bases. The TCR sequence derives from a man aged 25 to 40 who received the YFV17D yellow fever vaccine. The sequencing used PBMCs, collected on the day of the yellow fever booster vaccination. This CDR3 is CATSRDSGSGGQYF. As DNA, the CDR3 is TGTGCCACCAGCAGAGATAGCGGGAGCGGGGGGCAGTACTTC.